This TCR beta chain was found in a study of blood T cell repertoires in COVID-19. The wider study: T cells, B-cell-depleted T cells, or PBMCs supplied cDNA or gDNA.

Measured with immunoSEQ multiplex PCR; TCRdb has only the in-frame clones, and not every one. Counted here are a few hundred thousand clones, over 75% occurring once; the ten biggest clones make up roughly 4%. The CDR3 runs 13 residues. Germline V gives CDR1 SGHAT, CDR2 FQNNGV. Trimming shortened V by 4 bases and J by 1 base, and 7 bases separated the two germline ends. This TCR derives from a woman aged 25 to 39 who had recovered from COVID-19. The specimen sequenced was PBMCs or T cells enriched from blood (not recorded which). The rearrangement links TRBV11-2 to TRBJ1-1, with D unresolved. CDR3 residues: CASSSLKNTEAFF. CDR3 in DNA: TGTGCCAGCAGCTCCTTAAAGAACACTGAAGCTTTCTTT.